This TCR beta chain emerged from a study of blood T cell repertoires in COVID-19. Study-wide context: The samples span acute and convalescent COVID-19 from the United States, Italy and Spain. The analysed material was cDNA or gDNA that came from T cells, B-cell-depleted T cells, or PBMCs.

V lost 9 bases, J lost 4 bases, and 4 bases stayed unmatched. This CDR3 has 14 residues. The germline gives CDR1 LNHDA, CDR2 SQIVND (reference sequence). In the authors' methods: Reference gene primers were amplified, and this amplification served to estimate nucleated cell counts. TCRdb's table, derived via immunoSEQ multiplex PCR, lists solely in-frame clones and lacks some. V and J calls and clone size are given by that table; D and trimming were obtained from the DNA. The table lists around 280,000 clones, 75% to 90% of them singletons. V is TRBV19 and J is TRBJ2-3, with 13 bases identical to TRBD2. The sequenced material came from peripheral blood. This TCR was sampled from a woman aged 25 to 45 who had recovered from COVID-19. DNA for the CDR3: TGTGCCAGCGGACTAGCGGGAGCGGCAGATACGCAGTATTTT. Encoded protein: CASGLAGAADTQYF.